These T cell receptor beta chains were read from a single sample in a study of T cells after yellow fever vaccination. Via MiXCR, TCRdb re-called the 5' RACE reads, giving one row per CDR3 protein. The table has 230,000 or so distinct CDR3 sequences, about 3.7% seen once; the top ten hold 15% to 20%. Here the sequenced sample was PBMCs, taken 15 days after the yellow fever booster vaccination. The receptors shown here come from a man aged 18 to 29 who received the YFV17D yellow fever vaccine. Each CDR3 is given without its conserved first and last residue.

TRBJ1-4	TRBV7-2	ASSLGGAPNEKLF
TRBJ1-4	TRBV15	ATSRGGPNEKLF
TRBJ1-2	TRBV6-5	ASRPDLTYGYT
TRBJ1-5	TRBV18	ASSFGQSNQPQH
TRBJ1-6	TRBV10-2	ASSESRQALNSPLH
TRBJ2-3	TRBV6-2/TRBV6-3	ASSYNLGPLTQY
TRBJ2-7	TRBV5-1	ASSLAGGLSGQY
TRBJ2-3	TRBV15	ATSREGSRGYTQY
TRBJ2-3	TRBV7-3	ASSLSGVTDTQY
TRBJ2-7	TRBV20-1	SAKARISPLSNEQY
TRBJ2-3	TRBV7-8	ASSPEGRDTQY
TRBJ2-5	TRBV3-1	ASSQGEKETQY
TRBJ1-2	TRBV28	ASSRQGWGYT
TRBJ2-1	TRBV19	ASSIRVGNDEQF
TRBJ2-5	TRBV6-5	ASSAWTSGTETQY
TRBJ2-3	TRBV5-6	ASSPWTSGGVTSTDTQY
TRBJ1-1	TRBV7-2	ASSLLRGGNTEAF
TRBJ1-5	TRBV20-1	SARTGGRNQPQH
TRBJ2-7	TRBV7-8	ASRLTRWGPTYEQY
TRBJ1-5	TRBV4-2	ASSQEDRSYQPQH
TRBJ1-1	TRBV7-2	ASSWGQLNTEAF
TRBJ1-6	TRBV2	ASSNRDRGGSPLH
TRBJ2-1	TRBV6-6	ASSPWGGYNEQF
TRBJ1-5	TRBV12-3/TRBV12-4	ASSPDRWDNQPQH
TRBJ1-2	TRBV5-1	ASSPQVSNYGYT
TRBJ2-1	TRBV6-6	ASKSGGSYNEQF
TRBJ2-2	TRBV7-9	ASSGMEFTGELF
TRBJ2-1	TRBV4-2	ASSQRLAGAYNEQF
TRBJ1-1	TRBV19	ASSIGTGVITEAF
TRBJ2-5	TRBV5-5	ASRYRWGDNQETQY
TRBJ2-2	TRBV10-3	AIRSGTSPGELF
TRBJ1-2	TRBV7-2	ASSLGRDRGAGYT
TRBJ1-2	TRBV7-2	ASRPGTAPFYGYT
TRBJ2-3	TRBV11-2	ASRNQGALSTDTQY
TRBJ1-1	TRBV3-1	ASSLSWGGNTEAF
TRBJ2-3	TRBV20-1	SARVVVPDTQY
TRBJ1-5	TRBV7-9	ASSHDGGNQPQH
TRBJ2-7	TRBV5-1	ASSLNGLGNEQY
TRBJ2-3	TRBV6-5	ASSYFGRVTDTQY
TRBJ2-2	TRBV7-2	ASTPSARPGELF
TRBJ2-3	TRBV12-3/TRBV12-4	ASIFLGGIAGGTQY
TRBJ2-3	TRBV7-2	ASSLAIKDTQY
TRBJ2-3	TRBV29-1	SAKAVDRGPDTQY
TRBJ2-1	TRBV7-2	ASVGRGRDSYNEQF
TRBJ1-1	TRBV7-2	ASSSYRNTEAF
TRBJ1-1	TRBV15	ATSPRGHTEAF
TRBJ1-1	TRBV28	ASSLGDRLNTEAF